The 20 T cell receptor beta chains reported below all come from one sample, sequenced in a study of blood T cell repertoires in COVID-19. Only in-frame clones appear in the TCRdb table, and some are missing; sequencing was by immunoSEQ multiplex PCR. The table shows about 230,000 clones, with 70% to 85% occurring only once. Material: PBMCs or T cells enriched from blood (not recorded which). These receptors originate from a man aged 60-69 years who had recovered from COVID-19.

Only a few counts were recorded for this clone. This chain uses TRBV12-3 or TRBV12-4 with TRBJ2-7, with 9 bases identical to TRBD1. The ends lost 6 bases at V and 2 bases at J; junction bases unmatched: 2. The CDR3 runs 13 residues. The chain's CDR3 is CASRGQGTYEQYF. CDR3 coding DNA: TGTGCCAGCAGGGGACAGGGTACCTACGAGCAGTACTTC.

DNA for the CDR3: TGTGCCAGCAGCCCCGCGGGGCCTAGCTATGGCTACACCTTC. This translates into CASSPAGPSYGYTF. The J gene is TRBJ1-2, the V gene TRBV7-9; maybe TRBD1 (5 bases). From germline, CDR1 is SEHNR and CDR2 FQNEAQ (reference sequence). V lost 5 bases to trimming and J lost 4 bases, with 14 bases between them. The CDR3 has 14 amino acids.

This chain connects TRBV24-1 to TRBJ1-2, with no clear D. Trimming removed 0 bases from V and 4 bases from J, with 8 bases in between. Per germline, CDR1 KGHDR and CDR2 SFDVKD. This CDR3 spans 14 amino acids. CDR3 coding DNA: TGTGCCACCAGTGATTTGTTCAGTACCTATGGCTACACCTTC. This sequence encodes CATSDLFSTYGYTF.

The chain links TRBV30 to TRBJ2-1; 9 nucleotides line up with TRBD2. The J segment lost 6 bases and the V segment lost 0 bases, leaving 6 bases of the junction unmatched. There are 15 residues in the CDR3. Per the germline V gene, CDR1 is GTSNPN and CDR2 is SVGIG (reference sequence). As DNA, the CDR3 is TGTGCCTGGAGTGTAGCGGGGGGCCCCCTCAATGAGCAGTTCTTC. Translating it yields CAWSVAGGPLNEQFF.

This clone was observed a few times. The CDR3 DNA reads TGTGCCGCGGGGGTAGGGGAAAATCAGCCCCAGCATTTT. It encodes CAAGVGENQPQHF. This chain connects TRBV6-5 to TRBJ1-5, with TRBD1 as a possible D gene (5 bases). Trimming cost V 11 bases and J 4 bases, with 15 bases left between them. Germline CDR1 MNHEY, CDR2 SVGAGI. This CDR3 comprises 13 residues.

V usage is TRBV2 and J usage is TRBJ1-6; possibly TRBD1 for D (5 bases). Germline V CDR1 and CDR2: SNHLY, FYNNEI. The V end was cut by 4 bases, the J end by 5 bases, with 9 bases between. This CDR3 is built from 14 residues. CDR3 in amino acids: CASSGRRDNSPLHF. The CDR3 coding sequence is TGTGCCAGCAGTGGACGCAGGGATAATTCACCCCTCCACTTT.

The chain employs TRBV24-1 and TRBJ1-2; possible D gene TRBD1, 5 bases. The germline gives CDR1 KGHDR, CDR2 SFDVKD. CDR3 length: 12 residues. The V end lost 7 bases, the J end lost 8 bases, and 13 bases lay between the germline ends. CDR3 sequence (DNA): TGTGCCACCAGAGACAGCCTGGGCGGCTACACCTTC. This gives the protein CATRDSLGGYTF.

The chain combines TRBV5-1 with TRBJ1-3, with D possibly being TRBD1 (5 bases). In germline, CDR1 is SGHRS, CDR2 YFSETQ. The V end was cut by 4 bases, the J end by 0 bases, with 14 bases between. This CDR3 is 16 amino acids long. CDR3 loop: CASSPDDSSSGNTIYF. DNA for the CDR3: TGCGCCAGCAGCCCGGATGACAGTAGCTCTGGAAACACCATATATTTT.

The chain is built from TRBV5-4 and TRBJ2-5, with 8 bases lining up with TRBD1. V lost 2 bases and J lost 4; bases outside the gene matches: 16. Germline loops: CDR1 SGHNT, CDR2 YYREEE (reference sequence). The CDR3 contains 18 residues. The CDR3 DNA follows: TGTGCCAGCAGCTTCAGCCCTCAGGGGGCGCGGGGTGGAGAGACCCAGTACTTC. Protein sequence: CASSFSPQGARGGETQYF.

J is TRBJ2-7 and V is TRBV6-5; tentative D call: TRBD1 (5 bases). Looked up from germline, CDR1 is MNHEY and CDR2 is SVGAGI. The CDR3 covers 13 residues. Trimming shortened V by 2 bases and J by 7 bases, and 12 bases separated the two germline ends. The CDR3 sequence is CASSYRQLTEQYF. The CDR3 DNA is TGTGCCAGCAGTTACAGACAGTTGACAGAGCAGTACTTC.

CDR3 in amino acids: CASSPLPGSYNEQFF. The CDR3 region has the DNA TGTGCCAGCAGCCCGCTCCCGGGGAGCTACAATGAGCAGTTCTTC. The chain has TRBV7-3 and TRBJ2-1; tentatively, D is TRBD2 (5 bases). Germline V gene sequence: CDR1 SGHTA, CDR2 FQGTGA. The CDR3 is made up of 15 amino acids. V dropped 5 bases and J dropped 3 bases, with 14 bases sitting between them.

This clone was seen just once. V usage is TRBV7-6 and J usage is TRBJ2-7, with TRBD2 as a possible D gene (7 bases). The length of the CDR3 is 16 residues. V was pared by 1 base and J by 3 bases, with 16 bases between. CDR1 is SGHVS, CDR2 FNYEAQ, per germline. The chain's CDR3 is CASSLGGGGRGYEQYF. The CDR3 region has the DNA TGTGCCAGCAGCTTAGGGGGGGGCGGGCGAGGCTACGAGCAGTACTTC.

This rearrangement joins TRBV3-1 (or the pseudogene TRBV3-2) to TRBJ2-3; 12 bases are a match to TRBD2. This CDR3 region has 16 residues. J gave up 6 bases and V 0 bases, and 4 bases lay outside the gene matches. CDR1 and CDR2 (germline): LGHDT, YNNKEL (reference sequence). The CDR3 sequence: CASSQDRLAGGDTQYF. CDR3 coding DNA: TGTGCCAGCAGCCAAGACAGGCTAGCGGGGGGGGATACGCAGTATTTT.

The chain has TRBV4-2 and TRBJ1-2; D perhaps matches TRBD1 (5 bases). Deletions cut 1 base from V and 1 base from J, with 16 bases between. In germline, CDR1 is LGHNA, CDR2 YNFKEQ. CDR3 length equals 17 residues. CDR3 DNA: TGTGCCAGCAGCCAAGGGGGGGGAGAAGGGCTTAACTATGGCTACACCTTC. Translating it yields CASSQGGGEGLNYGYTF.

The chain employs TRBV5-1 and TRBJ2-1; 10 bases map to TRBD1. The CDR3 length is 15 residues. V gave up 5 bases and J gave up 1 base; unmatched junction bases: 3. Germline V lookup: CDR1 SGHRS, CDR2 YFSETQ. Here the CDR3 reads CASRPGQGSYNEQFF. CDR3 sequence (DNA): TGCGCCAGCAGGCCGGGACAGGGGTCCTACAATGAGCAGTTCTTC. Drawing the rest from reference TRBV5-1 and TRBJ2-1, the complete variable domain is KAGVTQTPRYLIKTRGQQVTLSCSPISGHRSVSWYQQTPGQGLQFLFEYFSETQRNKGNFPGRFSGRQFSNSRSEMNVSTLELGDSALYLCASRPGQGSYNEQFFGPGTRLTVL.

The chain has TRBV6-2 or TRBV6-3 and TRBJ1-5, with D possibly matching TRBD1 (5 bases). Trimming removed 4 bases at V and 2 bases at J, with 21 bases between. The CDR3 totals 18 residues. Per germline, CDR1 MNHEY and CDR2 SVGEGT. CDR3 sequence reads: CASSFALGLMRGNQPQHF. The CDR3 nucleotides are TGTGCCAGCAGTTTCGCATTGGGACTTATGAGGGGCAATCAGCCCCAGCATTTT.

The chain couples TRBV27 to TRBJ1-1; a possible D gene is TRBD1 (5 bases). Per germline, CDR1 MNHEY and CDR2 SMNVEV (reference sequence). V gave up 5 bases and J gave up 6 bases, with 13 bases separating them. CDR3 length equals 13 residues. CDR3 sequence (DNA): TGTGCCAGCAGTCCAGGGAAAGTCCCTGAAGCTTTCTTT. This encodes CASSPGKVPEAFF.

This chain joins TRBV10-3 and TRBJ1-2; 7 bases fit TRBD1. Germline CDR1 and CDR2: ENHRY and SYGVKD. CDR3 size: 15 residues. Trimming at V came to 2 bases and at J to 5 bases, leaving 8 bases not matched to a gene. The CDR3 DNA reads as TGTGCCATCAGTGAGGTACAGAGACAGGGATATGGCTACACCTTC. Residues: CAISEVQRQGYGYTF.

CDR3 bases: TGTGCCAGCGGACCTCAGACAGGGTCTAATGAAAAACTGTTTTTT. Translating it yields CASGPQTGSNEKLFF. The chain joins TRBV3-1 (or the pseudogene TRBV3-2) to TRBJ1-4; 7 nucleotides line up with TRBD1. With V trimmed by 8 bases and J by 3 bases, 9 bases remained unmatched. The CDR3 sequence is 15 residues long. Germline V gene sequence: CDR1 LGHDT, CDR2 YNNKEL (reference sequence).

In its sample, this clone was seen once. The chain links TRBV4-3 to TRBJ2-1, with a tentative D call TRBD1 (5 bases). In germline, CDR1 is LGHNA, CDR2 YSLEER. Between the trimmed V and J ends, which lost 5 bases and 9 bases, there was a span of 11 bases. This CDR3 is 12 amino acids long. CDR3 protein: CASSKQVGEQFF. CDR3 sequence (DNA): TGCGCCAGCAGCAAACAGGTTGGTGAGCAGTTCTTC.